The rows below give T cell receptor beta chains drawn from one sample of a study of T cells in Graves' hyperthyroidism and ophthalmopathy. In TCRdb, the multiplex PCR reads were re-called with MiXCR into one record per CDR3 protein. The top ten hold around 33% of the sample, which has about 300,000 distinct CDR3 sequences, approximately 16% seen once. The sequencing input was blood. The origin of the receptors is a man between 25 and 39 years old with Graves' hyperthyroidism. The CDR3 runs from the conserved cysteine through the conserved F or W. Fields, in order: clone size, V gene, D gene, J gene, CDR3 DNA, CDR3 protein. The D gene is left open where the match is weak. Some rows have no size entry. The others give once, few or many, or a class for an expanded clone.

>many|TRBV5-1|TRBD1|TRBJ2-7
TGCGCCAGCTCAAGACAGGGCGACGTCTACGAGCAGTACTTC
CASSRQGDVYEQYF
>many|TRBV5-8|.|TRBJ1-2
TGTGCCAGCAGCTCGTTTAACTATGGCTACACCTTC
CASSSFNYGYTF
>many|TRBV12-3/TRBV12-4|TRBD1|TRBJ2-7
TGTGCCAGCAGCCCGGGACAGAAATACGAGCAGTACTTC
CASSPGQKYEQYF
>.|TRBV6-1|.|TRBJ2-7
TGTGCCAGCAGTGAAAAGGTGGGGTCCTACGAGCAGTACTTC
CASSEKVGSYEQYF
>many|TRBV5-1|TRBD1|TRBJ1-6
TGCGCCAGCAGCTCCCCCGACAGGGGGGATTCACCCCTCCACTTT
CASSSPDRGDSPLHF
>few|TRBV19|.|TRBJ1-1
TGTGCCAGTAGTATTCGTCCGGGCACTGAAGCTTTCTTT
CASSIRPGTEAFF
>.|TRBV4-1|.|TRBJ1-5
TGCGCCAGCAGCCAAGATGGGAGTGCGAGTGGGCCCCAGCATTTT
CASSQDGSASGPQHF
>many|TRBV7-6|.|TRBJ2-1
TGTGCCAGCAGCCCTGGACGGAGCTCCTACAATGAGCAGTTCTTC
CASSPGRSSYNEQFF
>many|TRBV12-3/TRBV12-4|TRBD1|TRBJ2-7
TGTGCCAGCAGTCCCGACAGGGGGTGGTACGAGCAGTACTTC
CASSPDRGWYEQYF
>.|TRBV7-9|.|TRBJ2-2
TGTGCCAGCAGCCGGACTAAGAACACCGGGGAGCTGTTTTTT
CASSRTKNTGELFF
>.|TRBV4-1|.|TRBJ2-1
TGCGCCAGCAGCCAAGGCGTAGGGGCCCGAGGGGAGCAGTTCTTC
CASSQGVGARGEQFF
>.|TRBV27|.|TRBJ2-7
TGTGCCAGCAGTTCCCCGGGACGGACCTCCTACGAGCAGTACTTC
CASSSPGRTSYEQYF
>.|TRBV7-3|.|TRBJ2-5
TGTGCCAGCGGACGGGGAGCCGGGAGGACCCAGTACTTC
CASGRGAGRTQYF
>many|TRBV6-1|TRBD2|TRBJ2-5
TGTGCCAGCAGTGAACTAGCGGGCCGCCAAGAGACCCAGTACTTC
CASSELAGRQETQYF
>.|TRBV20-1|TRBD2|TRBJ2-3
TGCAGTGCTAGACCCGGGAGGGCCGGGTTAGATACGCAGTATTTT
CSARPGRAGLDTQYF
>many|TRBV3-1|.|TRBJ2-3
TGTGCCAGCAGCCAGACAGAAGATACGCAGTATTTT
CASSQTEDTQYF
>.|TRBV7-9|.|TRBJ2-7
TGTGCCAGCAGCCATGGGGGGGCCGGTTACTACGAGCAGTACTTC
CASSHGGAGYYEQYF
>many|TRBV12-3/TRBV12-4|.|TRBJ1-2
TGTGCCAGCAGCCACGGCGACAGGTCTAACTATGGCTACACCTTC
CASSHGDRSNYGYTF
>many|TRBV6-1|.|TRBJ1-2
TGTGCCAGCAGTGAAGAGGTTGGCTACACCTTC
CASSEEVGYTF
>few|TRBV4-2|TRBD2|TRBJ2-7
TGTGCCAGCAGCCAAGATTGGAAGCGGGAGGGCCCCGAGCAGTACTTC
CASSQDWKREGPEQYF
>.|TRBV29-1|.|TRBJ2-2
TGCAGCGCCGCCGGGATCACCGGGGAGCTGTTTTTT
CSAAGITGELFF
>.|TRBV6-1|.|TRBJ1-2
TGTGCCAGCAGACCACGGGGGCAGGGGCGCCCCTCCTTC
CASRPRGQGRPSF
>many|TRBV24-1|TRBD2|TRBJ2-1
TGTGCCACCAGTGATCCCACTAGCGGGATCTCCTACAATGAGCAGTTCTTC
CATSDPTSGISYNEQFF
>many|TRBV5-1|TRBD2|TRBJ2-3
TGCGCCAGCAACCGGGGGGTTCGGGACGGCACAGATACGCAGTATTTT
CASNRGVRDGTDTQYF
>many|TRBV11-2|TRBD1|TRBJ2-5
TGTGCCAGCAGCTTACTGGACAGGGCTTTCCAAGAGACCCAGTACTTC
CASSLLDRAFQETQYF
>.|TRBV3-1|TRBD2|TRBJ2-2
TGTGCCAGCAGCCAAATCGGACTAGCGGGGCGAACCGGGGAGCTGTTTTTT
CASSQIGLAGRTGELFF
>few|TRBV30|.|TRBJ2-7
TGTGCCTGGGACGAAGGGGGGCTCTCCTACGAGCAGTACTTC
CAWDEGGLSYEQYF
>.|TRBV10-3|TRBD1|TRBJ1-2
TGTGCCATCATGGGGACAGGGGAGAATGGCTACACCTTC
CAIMGTGENGYTF
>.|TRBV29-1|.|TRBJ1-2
TGCAGCGTCGACACCGGACAAGAGGGGGATTTCTATGGCTACACCTTC
CSVDTGQEGDFYGYTF
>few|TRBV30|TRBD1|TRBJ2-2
TGTGCCTTCGACAGGGGGCCGGCAACCGGGGAGCTGTTTTTT
CAFDRGPATGELFF
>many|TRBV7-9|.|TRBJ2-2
TGTGCCAGCAGCTGGCAGGGGAGCACCGGGGAGCTGTTTTTT
CASSWQGSTGELFF
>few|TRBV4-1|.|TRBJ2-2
TGCGCCAGCAGCCCCTCGAAGGCCCGATCGAACACCGGGGAGCTGTTTTTT
CASSPSKARSNTGELFF
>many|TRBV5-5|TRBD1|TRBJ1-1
TGTGCCAGCAGCACCGGACAGGGGAACACTGAAGCTTTCTTT
CASSTGQGNTEAFF
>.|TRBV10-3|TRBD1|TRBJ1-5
TGTGCCACCGCTGACAGGGGAAGGGCGGATCAGCCCCAGCATTTT
CATADRGRADQPQHF
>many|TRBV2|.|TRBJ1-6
TGTGCCAGCAGTGTTCAAGGGTCGGGTTCACCCCTCCACTTT
CASSVQGSGSPLHF
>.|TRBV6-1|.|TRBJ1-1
TGTGCCAGCCGGGCGGGGGTAACGAACACTGAAGCTTTCTTT
CASRAGVTNTEAFF
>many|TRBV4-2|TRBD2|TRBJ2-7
TGTGCCAGCAGCCAACCCGGGGGGGGACTAGCGGTCTACGAGCAGTACTTC
CASSQPGGGLAVYEQYF
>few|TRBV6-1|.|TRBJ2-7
TGTGCCAGCCGCCTAACAGGAGCGACTAGCTCCTACGAGCAGTACTTC
CASRLTGATSSYEQYF
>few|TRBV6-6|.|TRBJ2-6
TGTGCCAGCAGTTACTCCAGGGTCTCTGGGGCCAACGTCCTGACTTTC
CASSYSRVSGANVLTF
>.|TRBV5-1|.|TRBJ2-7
TGCGCCAGCAGCATGGGACCGGGGGCCAACGAGCAGTACTTC
CASSMGPGANEQYF
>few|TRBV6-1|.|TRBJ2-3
TGTGCCAGCAGTTATTCCCACCAGCACATCACAGATACGCAGTATTTT
CASSYSHQHITDTQYF
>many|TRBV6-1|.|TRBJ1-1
TGTGCCAGCAGGTACGACGGAGGAAGAGAAGCTTTCTTT
CASRYDGGREAFF
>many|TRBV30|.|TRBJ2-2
TGTGCCTGGAGTATCTCCGAGGGGGAGCTGTTTTTT
CAWSISEGELFF